This T cell receptor beta chain was identified in a study of tumor-infiltrating lymphocytes in primary liver carcinoma. Unsorted bulk tissue (about 20-32 mg) underwent RNA and DNA co-extraction. This clonotype appeared a single time. At one end, the junction sequence differs from germline, possibly due to a read error. From 400 to 500 ng total RNA, TCR beta cDNA was generated with a primer in the constant region. ARM-PCR was slightly modified, and three nested multiplex PCR rounds with it gave rise to the TCR beta libraries. PCR rounds one and two used TRBV1-TRBV30 forward primers with a C-beta reverse primer for about 9 cycles each. TCRdb re-derived calls from the multiplex PCR reads in MiXCR, one entry per CDR3 protein. Among some 94,000 distinct CDR3 sequences listed, approximately 68% were seen once. Per the germline V gene, CDR1 is LGHNA and CDR2 is YNFKEQ. The length of the CDR3 is 14 residues.

The origin of this receptor is a woman aged 55-69 years with primary liver carcinoma and hepatitis B virus infection. The rearrangement uses TRBV4-2 and TRBJ2-3; no firm D call. TRBJ1-5 explains the end of the DNA better; the J call may be wrong. The specimen was liver tumor tissue from sampling region 5. Subset of the sample: tumor region T5, tumor centre. The CDR3 reads CASSQVSGIDTQHF. The CDR3 nucleotides are TGTGCCAGTAGCCAAGTTAGCGGCATAGATACGCAGCATTTT.